This T cell receptor beta chain appears in the sequencing data of a study of blood T cells in healthy people across ages. For the study at large: Roughly one uniquely barcoded beta molecule per two T cells was captured. Study conclusions and caveats: Across the age range, TCR beta diversity per million T cells fell in a roughly linear way.

Combining a sample-barcoded 5' primer with a J-beta primer mix, a second PCR ran for roughly 7 to 12 cycles. From the 5' RACE reads, TCRdb called clonotypes with MiXCR, one entry per CDR3 protein. Seen here are around 1,000,000 distinct CDR3 sequences, approximately 25% observed once, and the top ten hold around 0.7%. The CDR3 sequence is 17 residues long. Germline V lookup: CDR1 DFQATT, CDR2 SNEGSKA (reference sequence). Trimming stripped 3 bases from V and 0 bases from J, with 18 bases between. This clonotype was seen once. Its target is unknown. At least 5.5 micrograms of total RNA were extracted per sample. In addition, the sample was reused for a study of T cells of mothers and their children. That publication notes: The sample comes from fewer than 10 healthy Caucasian donors: mothers and children.

V is TRBV20-1 and J is TRBJ2-1, with D tentatively TRBD2 (5 bases). Input material: blood. The sequence came from a girl aged 2 to 10 in good health. The CDR3 sequence is CSASRWGDLSSYNEQFF. The CDR3, as DNA: TGCAGTGCTAGTAGGTGGGGAGATCTCTCCTCCTACAATGAGCAGTTCTTC.